One sample yielded the 20 T cell receptor beta chains listed below, sequenced in a study of T cells in women clearing cervical HPV infection. Measured with immunoSEQ multiplex PCR; TCRdb has only the in-frame clones, and not every one. The sample has 40,000 to 45,000 clones. The material sequenced was blood buffy coat. These receptors originate from a woman aged 18-69 years with a cervical HPV16 infection that either progressed to CIN3+ or cleared (not recorded which).

To note about this clone: The read is 3 residues too short to cover the CDR3 end, so that end is filled in from the germline J gene. The chain combines TRBV4-2 with TRBJ2-1, with TRBD2 matching over 12 bases. The CDR3 consists of 20 residues. CDR1 and CDR2 from the germline V gene are LGHNA and YNFKEQ. J was trimmed by 8 bases and V by 4 bases; bases with no gene match: 21. This CDR3 reads CASSRIPTPLAGGPKDEQFF. Incomplete CDR3 DNA: TGTGCCAGCAGCCGAATACCGACTCCGCTAGCGGGGGGGCCTAAAGATGAG.

Points on this clone: The read ends 3 residues early relative to the CDR3; the germline J gene fills the gap. This sequence joins TRBV11-3 and TRBJ1-2; D call uncertain. The V gene lost 5 bases and the J gene lost 5 bases, with 9 bases spanning the gap. The germline CDR1 and CDR2 sequences are SGHNT and YENEEA. This CDR3 has 12 residues. CDR3: CASSQQRYGYTF. Incomplete CDR3 DNA: TGTGCCAGCAGCCAGCAGCGTTATGGC.

The part of the CDR3 DNA that was read is TGTGCCAGCAGCCGATCGGGACACCCGAACACTGAA. Its protein is CASSRSGHPNTE. The full CDR3 sequence reads CASSRSGHPNTEAFF. This chain links TRBV2 with TRBJ1-1; D might be TRBD1 (6 bases). From the germline J gene comes the end of the CDR3, since the read stops 3 residues before it. Trimming removed 6 bases from V and 1 base from J, with 15 bases in between. This CDR3 has 15 amino acids. Germline lookup yields CDR1 SNHLY and CDR2 FYNNEI.

Regarding this clone: With the read ending 3 residues before the CDR3 end, the germline J gene is used to fill in that end. The J gene is TRBJ2-3, the V gene TRBV12-3 or TRBV12-4, with TRBD2 as a possible D gene (6 bases). V was cut by 0 bases and J by 0 bases, with 7 bases left in between. This CDR3 comprises 15 residues. CDR3 DNA (partial): TGTGCCAGCAGTTTAGCCAGCGGGAGCACAGATACG. This codes for CASSLASGSTDT. The full CDR3 sequence reads CASSLASGSTDTQYF.

A note on this clone: The CDR3 end falls 3 residues outside the read, so it is completed with the germline J gene. This chain joins TRBV20-1 and TRBJ2-3; 8 nucleotides agree with TRBD1. J was trimmed by 0 bases and V by 6 bases; bases with no gene match: 5. The CDR3 totals 14 residues. Germline values: CDR1 DFQATT, CDR2 SNEGSKA (reference sequence). CDR3 loop: CSAFNRGSTDTQYF. CDR3 DNA (partial): TGCAGTGCCTTCAACAGGGGGAGCACAGATACG.

About this clone itself: Read sequence stops 3 residues before the CDR3 end, and the germline J gene provides the missing end. V gene TRBV19 combines with J gene TRBJ1-1; D uncertain. Germline CDR1 reads LNHDA; CDR2 reads SQIVND (reference sequence). V gave up 3 bases and J gave up 3 bases, with 8 bases separating them. The CDR3 extends over 13 amino acids. CDR3 residues: CASSMAIYTEAFF. The DNA read from the CDR3 is TGTGCCAGTAGTATGGCCATCTACACTGAA. The variable domain in full, with the rest retrieved from reference TRBV19 and TRBJ1-1, is DGGITQSPKYLFRKEGQNVTLSCEQNLNHDAMYWYRQDPGQGLRLIYYSQIVNDFQKGDIAEGYSVSREKKESFPLTVTSAQKNPTAFYLCASSMAIYTEAFFGQGTRLTVV.

About this clone itself: Read data end 3 residues before the CDR3 end; the end is taken from the germline J gene. The chain combines TRBV7-6 with TRBJ2-1; 10 nucleotides align to TRBD2. CDR3 length equals 15 residues. Germline assignment: CDR1 SGHVS and CDR2 FNYEAQ. The V and J ends lost 0 bases and 9 bases, in that order; junction bases with no gene match: 5. CDR3 DNA, as far as it was read: TGTGCCAGCAGCTTAGCTGAGGTAGCGGGGGGTGAG. This encodes CASSLAEVAGGE. The full CDR3 is CASSLAEVAGGEQFF.

Concerning this clone itself: The CDR3 end falls 3 residues outside the read, so it is completed with the germline J gene. The rearrangement joins TRBV30 to TRBJ2-1, with TRBD2 identical over 9 bases. CDR1 and CDR2 from the germline V gene are GTSNPN and SVGIG (reference sequence). The ends lost 1 base at V and 6 bases at J; junction bases unmatched: 4. CDR3 length equals 14 residues. The sequenced part of the CDR3 DNA is TGTGCCTGGAGTGCCCCGGGACTAGCCAATGAG. It encodes CAWSAPGLANE. The complete CDR3 protein is CAWSAPGLANEQFF.

Details on this clone: The read falls 3 residues short of the CDR3 end, and the missing part is taken from the germline J gene. The chain carries TRBV10-3 and TRBJ1-3; no definite D call. The CDR3 length is 11 residues. The germline V gene encodes CDR1 ENHRY and CDR2 SYGVKD. Trimming removed 8 bases at V and 4 bases at J, with 6 bases between. The covered CDR3 bases are TGTGCCATCGTGGCCGGAAACACC. The encoded protein is CAIVAGNT. The complete CDR3 protein is CAIVAGNTIYF.

As to this clone: The read is 3 residues too short to cover the CDR3 end, so that end is filled in from the germline J gene. The V call is TRBV7-2, the J call TRBJ2-2; D may be TRBD2 (6 bases). The CDR3 runs 14 residues. Germline V lookup: CDR1 SGHTA, CDR2 FQGNSA. CDR3 loop: CASSLERGGSPLFF. The covered CDR3 bases are TGTGCCAGCAGCTTAGAGAGGGGAGGTTCACCG.

Note on this clone: Coverage ceases 3 residues before the CDR3 finishes, and the germline J gene fills in the end. The rearrangement uses TRBV20-1 and TRBJ2-7; the match to TRBD2 covers 10 bases. Germline V CDR1 and CDR2: DFQATT, SNEGSKA (reference sequence). V trimming: 1 base; J trimming: 0 bases; junction bases outside the gene matches: 6. There are 16 residues in the CDR3. The CDR3 reads CSARGRGLASSYEQYF. The sequenced part of the CDR3 DNA is TGCAGTGCTAGAGGGAGGGGACTAGCGAGCTCCTACGAG.

Regarding this clone: Coverage ceases 3 residues before the CDR3 finishes, and the germline J gene fills in the end. V gene TRBV11-2 combines with J gene TRBJ1-6; D is uncertain. Germline CDR1 and CDR2: SGHAT and FQNNGV. Trimming stripped 2 bases from V and 6 bases from J, with 8 bases between. The CDR3 covers 14 residues. CDR3 amino acids: CASSLTPGNSPLHF. The CDR3 bases that were read are TGTGCCAGCAGCTTAACTCCGGGTAATTCACCC. Variable domain in full (rest from reference TRBV11-2 and TRBJ1-6): EAGVAQSPRYKIIEKRQSVAFWCNPISGHATLYWYQQILGQGPKLLIQFQNNGVVDDSQLPKDRFSAERLKGVDSTLKIQPAKLEDSAVYLCASSLTPGNSPLHFGNGTRLTVT.

Comment on this clone: Read coverage stops 3 residues before the CDR3 terminus; the germline J gene supplies the remainder. J is TRBJ2-1 and V is TRBV6-2 or TRBV6-3; D possibly corresponds to TRBD1 (5 bases). Germline V gene lookup returns CDR1 MNHEY and CDR2 SVGEGT. This CDR3 comprises 15 residues. Trimming took 6 bases from V and 4 from J, leaving 16 bases between them. The part of the CDR3 DNA that was read is TGTGCCAGCAGCCCTCGCCTAGGGGTGTACAATGAG. It encodes CASSPRLGVYNE. The whole CDR3 sequence reads CASSPRLGVYNEQFF.

About this clone: The read halts 3 residues ahead of the CDR3 end, with the missing end drawn from the germline J gene. The gene calls are TRBV7-9 and TRBJ2-6; D may be TRBD2 (5 bases). The V and J ends lost 7 bases and 4 bases respectively, with 11 bases between them. This CDR3 is 14 amino acids long. The germline V gene has CDR1 SEHNR and CDR2 FQNEAQ (reference sequence). Incomplete CDR3 DNA: TGTGCCAGCACCCGGGGTGCCGGGGCCAACGTC. This translates into CASTRGAGANV. The whole CDR3 sequence is CASTRGAGANVLTF.

Note on this clone: The CDR3 is cut off 3 residues early in the read; its end comes from the germline J gene. The chain links TRBV7-2 to TRBJ2-7, with no clear D. CDR1 and CDR2 from the germline V gene are SGHTA and FQGNSA. This CDR3 has 13 residues. The germline V and J ends were trimmed by 7 bases and 2 bases, with 12 bases remaining between them. CDR3 sequence reads: CASTKIGAYEQYF. CDR3 DNA (partial): TGTGCCAGCACTAAGATCGGTGCCTACGAG.

Comments on this clone: Sequencing ends 3 residues short of the CDR3 end; the germline J gene provides the rest. This chain joins TRBV20-1 and TRBJ2-1; 7 bases agree with TRBD2. CDR3 length: 15 amino acids. Germline V gene sequence: CDR1 DFQATT, CDR2 SNEGSKA (reference sequence). Trimming removed 5 bases from V and 2 bases from J; junction bases left unmatched: 9. The CDR3 DNA, read in part, is TGCAGTGCTGAGCCCGGGACTAAAACCTACAATGAG. Protein product: CSAEPGTKTYNE. The full CDR3 protein is CSAEPGTKTYNEQFF.

As for this clone: Sequencing ends 3 residues short of the CDR3 end; the germline J gene provides the rest. The chain is built from TRBV6-2 or TRBV6-3 and TRBJ1-2, with 9 bases identical to TRBD1. Germline CDR1 and CDR2: MNHEY and SVGEGT. CDR3 length equals 14 residues. The CDR3 bases that were read are TGTGCCACCATAAGAGCCGGGACAGGGAACGGC. It translates to CATIRAGTGNG. The complete CDR3 sequence is CATIRAGTGNGYTF.

A remark on this clone: The CDR3 goes on 3 residues after the read ends, and that part is filled in from the germline J gene. The chain joins TRBV10-3 to TRBJ2-1; D unclear. This CDR3 spans 14 amino acids. Trimming removed 3 bases from V and 8 bases from J, with 14 bases in between. Germline V lookup: CDR1 ENHRY, CDR2 SYGVKD. CDR3 region: CAISDPVYNDEQFF. The sequenced CDR3 bases are TGTGCCATCAGTGACCCAGTATACAATGATGAG.

In regard to this clone: The sequenced fragment ends 3 residues before the CDR3 boundary, so the rest is inferred from the germline J gene. The rearrangement joins TRBV20-1 to TRBJ1-3, with D possibly being TRBD1 (6 bases). Trimming removed 2 bases from V and 3 bases from J, with 14 bases in between. The CDR3 spans 15 residues. CDR1 and CDR2 from the germline V gene are DFQATT and SNEGSKA (reference sequence). CDR3 DNA (partial): TGCAGTGCTAGAAGGCAGGGGACGGGTGGAAACACC. Protein sequence: CSARRQGTGGNT. The whole CDR3 is CSARRQGTGGNTIYF.

Details on this clone: From the germline J gene comes the end of the CDR3, since the read stops 3 residues before it. The rearrangement links TRBV29-1 to TRBJ1-1; D call uncertain. The germline CDR1 and CDR2 sequences are SQVTM and ANQGSEA. This CDR3 spans 10 amino acids. The CDR3 here is CSVPLGVAFF. The CDR3 DNA, read in part, is TGCAGCGTTCCCCTAGGTGTA. Drawing the rest from reference TRBV29-1 and TRBJ1-1, the complete variable domain is SAVISQKPSRDICQRGTSLTIQCQVDSQVTMMFWYRQQPGQSLTLIATANQGSEATYESGFVIDKFPISRPNLTFSTLTVSNMSPEDSSIYLCSVPLGVAFFGQGTRLTVV.